This is a list of T cell receptor beta chains from one sample in a study of blood T cell repertoires in COVID-19. Produced via immunoSEQ multiplex PCR; TCRdb's table is partial and in-frame only. The sample includes 160,000 or so clones, about four fifths seen only once; the top ten take more than 7.5%. Sequencing was carried out using peripheral blood. The source is a woman aged 70 to 79 with acute or convalescent COVID-19. Each CDR3 is given with its conserved first and last residue. Fields, in order: clone size, J gene, D gene, V gene, CDR3 protein, CDR3 DNA. The D gene is left open where the match is weak. Only part of the rows carry a size: once, few, many, or a class if the clone is expanded.

abundance: once
j_gene: TRBJ1-2
d_gene: .
v_gene: TRBV6-5
CDR3aa: CASSYSETLYGYTF
CDR3nt: TGTGCCAGCAGTTACTCGGAGACCCTCTATGGCTACACCTTC

abundance: .
j_gene: TRBJ1-1
d_gene: .
v_gene: TRBV4-1
CDR3aa: CASSQKGGRAEAFF
CDR3nt: TGCGCCAGCAGCCAAAAAGGAGGGAGGGCTGAAGCTTTCTTT

abundance: .
j_gene: TRBJ2-1
d_gene: .
v_gene: TRBV4-1
CDR3aa: CASSHNNEQFF
CDR3nt: TGCGCCAGCAGCCACAACAATGAGCAGTTCTTC

abundance: .
j_gene: TRBJ2-1
d_gene: TRBD2
v_gene: TRBV5-1
CDR3aa: CASSTPSGAYNEQFF
CDR3nt: TGCGCCAGCAGCACCCCTAGCGGGGCCTACAATGAGCAGTTCTTC

abundance: once
j_gene: TRBJ1-5
d_gene: TRBD1
v_gene: TRBV7-2
CDR3aa: CASTHGDRGSNQPQHF
CDR3nt: TGTGCCAGCACCCATGGGGACAGGGGGAGCAATCAGCCCCAGCATTTT

abundance: .
j_gene: TRBJ2-3
d_gene: .
v_gene: TRBV18
CDR3aa: CASSPQQTVSTDTQYF
CDR3nt: TGTGCCAGCTCACCCCAGCAGACAGTGAGCACAGATACGCAGTATTTT

abundance: once
j_gene: TRBJ1-1
d_gene: .
v_gene: TRBV10-2
CDR3aa: CASSETGGRVIGAFF
CDR3nt: TGCGCCAGCAGTGAGACGGGGGGGCGCGTTATTGGAGCTTTCTTT

abundance: once
j_gene: TRBJ1-6
d_gene: .
v_gene: TRBV6-5
CDR3aa: CASSYEGRRSPLHF
CDR3nt: TGTGCCAGCAGTTACGAGGGTCGCAGGTCACCCCTCCACTTT

abundance: .
j_gene: TRBJ2-7
d_gene: .
v_gene: TRBV6-5
CDR3aa: CASSRTEGIYEQYF
CDR3nt: TGTGCCAGCAGTCGGACGGAGGGCATCTACGAGCAGTACTTC

abundance: .
j_gene: TRBJ1-1
d_gene: .
v_gene: TRBV12-3/TRBV12-4
CDR3aa: CATSYTEAFF
CDR3nt: TGTGCCACCAGCTACACTGAAGCTTTCTTT

abundance: .
j_gene: TRBJ2-5
d_gene: .
v_gene: TRBV6-5
CDR3aa: CASSYVRGVGETQYF
CDR3nt: TGTGCCAGCAGTTACGTGCGGGGCGTCGGGGAGACCCAGTACTTC

abundance: .
j_gene: TRBJ2-2
d_gene: TRBD1
v_gene: TRBV6-5
CDR3aa: CASSLNRGSTGELFF
CDR3nt: TGTGCCAGCAGCCTGAACAGGGGAAGCACCGGGGAGCTGTTTTTT

abundance: .
j_gene: TRBJ2-1
d_gene: .
v_gene: TRBV9
CDR3aa: CASSVEAADNEQFF
CDR3nt: TGTGCCAGCAGCGTAGAAGCGGCAGACAATGAGCAGTTCTTC

abundance: .
j_gene: TRBJ2-5
d_gene: .
v_gene: TRBV28
CDR3aa: CASSFPGVRETQYF
CDR3nt: TGTGCCAGCAGTTTTCCGGGAGTGAGAGAGACCCAGTACTTC

abundance: .
j_gene: TRBJ2-7
d_gene: .
v_gene: TRBV4-1
CDR3aa: CASSQESFPSFEQYF
CDR3nt: TGCGCCAGCAGCCAAGAGAGTTTCCCGTCTTTTGAGCAGTACTTC

abundance: .
j_gene: TRBJ1-2
d_gene: .
v_gene: TRBV28
CDR3aa: CASSSPGDYYGYTF
CDR3nt: TGTGCCAGCAGTTCCCCGGGGGATTACTATGGCTACACCTTC

abundance: .
j_gene: TRBJ1-5
d_gene: TRBD1
v_gene: TRBV28
CDR3aa: CASTQQGGTQPQHF
CDR3nt: TGTGCCAGCACGCAACAGGGGGGGACTCAGCCCCAGCATTTT

abundance: .
j_gene: TRBJ1-5
d_gene: .
v_gene: TRBV28
CDR3aa: CASSQGLTAPSGNQPQHF
CDR3nt: TGTGCCAGCAGCCAAGGACTAACTGCCCCATCTGGGAATCAGCCCCAGCATTTT

abundance: .
j_gene: TRBJ1-1
d_gene: .
v_gene: TRBV11-3
CDR3aa: CASSWGGEGGKAEAFF
CDR3nt: TGTGCCAGCAGCTGGGGAGGGGAAGGGGGGAAGGCTGAAGCTTTCTTT

abundance: .
j_gene: TRBJ2-1
d_gene: .
v_gene: TRBV4-1
CDR3aa: CASSQSASSHEQFF
CDR3nt: TGCGCCAGCAGCCAAAGTGCTAGTTCCCATGAGCAGTTCTTC

abundance: .
j_gene: TRBJ2-2
d_gene: .
v_gene: TRBV6-5
CDR3aa: CASTHQAGSTGELFF
CDR3nt: TGTGCCAGCACCCACCAGGCGGGCAGCACCGGGGAGCTGTTTTTT

abundance: .
j_gene: TRBJ2-1
d_gene: TRBD1
v_gene: TRBV24-1
CDR3aa: CATTDLSGQGANQYYNEQFF
CDR3nt: TGTGCCACCACCGACCTCTCGGGGCAGGGGGCAAACCAGTACTACAATGAGCAGTTCTTC

abundance: .
j_gene: TRBJ1-5
d_gene: TRBD1
v_gene: TRBV4-1
CDR3aa: CASSFRDRDDQPQHF
CDR3nt: TGCGCCAGCAGCTTTCGGGACAGGGACGATCAGCCCCAGCATTTT

abundance: .
j_gene: TRBJ1-1
d_gene: TRBD1
v_gene: TRBV28
CDR3aa: CASKPADGTGGNTEAFF
CDR3nt: TGTGCCAGCAAACCCGCCGACGGGACAGGGGGGAACACTGAAGCTTTCTTT

abundance: few
j_gene: TRBJ2-7
d_gene: .
v_gene: TRBV7-2
CDR3aa: CASSIDRPAEQYF
CDR3nt: TGTGCCAGCAGCATTGACAGGCCCGCCGAGCAGTACTTC

abundance: .
j_gene: TRBJ1-3
d_gene: TRBD1
v_gene: TRBV4-1
CDR3aa: CASRLTGGYGNTIYF
CDR3nt: TGCGCCAGCAGGCTAACAGGGGGATATGGAAACACCATATATTTT

abundance: .
j_gene: TRBJ2-2
d_gene: .
v_gene: TRBV6-4
CDR3aa: CASRWQGNTGELFF
CDR3nt: TGTGCCAGCAGATGGCAGGGGAACACCGGGGAGCTGTTTTTT

abundance: .
j_gene: TRBJ2-2
d_gene: TRBD1
v_gene: TRBV24-1
CDR3aa: CATSRGQGRVANTGELFF
CDR3nt: TGTGCCACCAGTCGAGGACAGGGAAGGGTTGCGAACACCGGGGAGCTGTTTTTT